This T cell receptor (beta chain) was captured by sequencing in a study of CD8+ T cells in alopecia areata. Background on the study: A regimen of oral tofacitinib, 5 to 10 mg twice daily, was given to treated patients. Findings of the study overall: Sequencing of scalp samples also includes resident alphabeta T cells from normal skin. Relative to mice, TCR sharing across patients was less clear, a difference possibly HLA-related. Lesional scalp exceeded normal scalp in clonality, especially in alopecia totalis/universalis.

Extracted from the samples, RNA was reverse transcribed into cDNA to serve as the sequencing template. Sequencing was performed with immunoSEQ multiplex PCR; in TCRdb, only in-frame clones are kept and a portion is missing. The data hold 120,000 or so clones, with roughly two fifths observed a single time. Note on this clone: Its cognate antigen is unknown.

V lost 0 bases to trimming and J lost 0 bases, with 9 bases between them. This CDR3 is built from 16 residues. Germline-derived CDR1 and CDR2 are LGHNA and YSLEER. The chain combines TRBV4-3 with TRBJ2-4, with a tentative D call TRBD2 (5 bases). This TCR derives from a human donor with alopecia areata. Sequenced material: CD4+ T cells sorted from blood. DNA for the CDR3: TGCGCCAGCAGCCAAGAAACGGGGTTAGCCAAAAACATTCAGTACTTC. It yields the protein CASSQETGLAKNIQYF.